Shown below are 10 T cell receptor beta chains from a single sample sequenced in a study of graft-versus-host responses after intestinal transplantation. Assay used: immunoSEQ multiplex PCR; TCRdb lists only in-frame clones, some missing. The table includes tens of thousands of clones, roughly nine tenths detected once. The input for sequencing was PBMCs, taken more than 64 days after intestinal transplantation. The receptors derive from a human patient who received an intestinal transplant, so some T cells may come from the graft donor.

The gene calls are TRBV7-8 and TRBJ1-2, with D uncertain. V shed 5 bases and J shed 3 bases, with 22 bases lying between them. CDR3 length equals 17 residues. Germline CDR1 reads SGHVS; CDR2 reads FQNEAQ. CDR3 nucleotides: TGTGCCAGCAGCCTGATCGGGTATACCCCCGGGGACTATGGCTACACCTTC. This gives the protein CASSLIGYTPGDYGYTF.

This sequence joins TRBV19 and TRBJ1-2; TRBD1 matches 7 bases. The germline V gene encodes CDR1 LNHDA and CDR2 SQIVND (reference sequence). The CDR3 has 13 amino acids. Losses at the gene ends were 7 bases for V and 4 bases for J; bases not matched to a gene: 6. The CDR3, as DNA: TGTGCCAGTATCGCCAGGGGGGCCTATGGCTACACCTTC. Its protein is CASIARGAYGYTF.

The V call is TRBV7-4, the J call TRBJ2-1; D is tentatively TRBD1 or TRBD2 (7 bases each). V shed 5 bases and J shed 0 bases, with 14 bases lying between them. CDR1 and CDR2 (germline): SGHVT, SQSDAQ. This CDR3 has 16 residues. CDR3 DNA: TGTGCCAGCAGCCCGACAGGGACTATCTCCTACAATGAGCAGTTCTTC. Translation: CASSPTGTISYNEQFF. Looking up the rest from reference TRBV7-4 and TRBJ2-1 gives the full variable domain: GAGVSQSPRYKVAKRGRDVALRCDSISGHVTLYWYRQTLGQGSEVLTYSQSDAQRDKSGRPSGRFSAERPERSVSTLKIQRTEQGDSAVYLCASSPTGTISYNEQFFGPGTRLTVL.

This clone has only one observation. This rearrangement joins TRBV6-1 to TRBJ2-3; 11 bases match TRBD2. Germline V gene data show CDR1 as MNHNS and CDR2 as SASEGT. The CDR3 has 16 amino acids. J lost 4 bases, V lost 4 bases, and 7 bases had no gene match. CDR3 coding DNA: TGTGCCAGCAGTGGTACCGGGACTAGCGGCGCAGATACGCAGTATTTT. The encoded protein is CASSGTGTSGADTQYF.

The CDR3 DNA sequence: TGCGCCAGCAGCCATCTAGGCCCGGGCCCGGAAACCGTGAACACTGAAGCTTTCTTT. This translates into CASSHLGPGPETVNTEAFF. The rearrangement joins TRBV4-3 to TRBJ1-1; no clear D. This CDR3 spans 19 amino acids. The germline V gene has CDR1 LGHNA and CDR2 YSLEER. Trimming removed 3 bases from V and 0 bases from J, with 23 bases in between.

J is TRBJ2-2 and V is TRBV19; no firm D call. In germline, CDR1 is LNHDA, CDR2 SQIVND (reference sequence). Trimming took off 5 bases at V and 3 bases at J, with 10 bases between the two ends. This CDR3 has 14 amino acids. CDR3 nucleotide sequence: TGTGCCAGTAGTGTTGACATATACACCGGGGAGCTGTTTTTT. Protein sequence: CASSVDIYTGELFF. Full variable domain (outside the CDR3, taken from reference TRBV19 and TRBJ2-2): DGGITQSPKYLFRKEGQNVTLSCEQNLNHDAMYWYRQDPGQGLRLIYYSQIVNDFQKGDIAEGYSVSREKKESFPLTVTSAQKNPTAFYLCASSVDIYTGELFFGEGSRLTVL.

The chain uses TRBV7-9 and TRBJ2-7; weak D call: TRBD2 (7 bases). The CDR3 runs 15 residues. The germline V gene encodes CDR1 SEHNR and CDR2 FQNEAQ (reference sequence). Trimming took off 2 bases at V and 5 bases at J, with 16 bases between the two ends. This CDR3 reads CASSLKGGGPHEQYF. CDR3 DNA: TGTGCCAGCAGCTTAAAGGGGGGGGGCCCCCACGAGCAGTACTTC.

This clone was detected once. This chain joins TRBV29-1 and TRBJ2-2; no definite D call. Germline V CDR1 and CDR2: SQVTM, ANQGSEA. The CDR3 has 15 amino acids. V dropped 0 bases and J dropped 0 bases, with 8 bases sitting between them. The CDR3 here is CSVEDRGSNTGELFF. The DNA for the CDR3 is TGCAGCGTTGAAGATCGTGGCTCGAACACCGGGGAGCTGTTTTTT.

The chain's CDR3 is CASSQGAEAFF. CDR3 bases: TGTGCCAGTAGCCAGGGTGCTGAAGCTTTCTTT. The chain couples TRBV19 to TRBJ1-1, with D possibly matching TRBD1 (5 bases). Looked up from germline, CDR1 is LNHDA and CDR2 is SQIVND (reference sequence). Trimming took 6 bases from V and 6 from J, leaving 8 bases between them. CDR3 size: 11 residues. The full variable domain, completed using reference TRBV19 and TRBJ1-1, is DGGITQSPKYLFRKEGQNVTLSCEQNLNHDAMYWYRQDPGQGLRLIYYSQIVNDFQKGDIAEGYSVSREKKESFPLTVTSAQKNPTAFYLCASSQGAEAFFGQGTRLTVV.

A word on this clone: Germline is not matched at one junction end, which may reflect a read error. This chain links TRBV30 with TRBJ1-1, with unresolved D. CDR1 GTSNPN and CDR2 SVGIG come from the germline V gene (reference sequence). The CDR3 covers 12 residues. This chain's CDR3 is CAWGRLNNEAFF. In DNA form, the CDR3 reads TGTGCCTGGGGACGGTTAAACAATGAAGCTTTCTTT.